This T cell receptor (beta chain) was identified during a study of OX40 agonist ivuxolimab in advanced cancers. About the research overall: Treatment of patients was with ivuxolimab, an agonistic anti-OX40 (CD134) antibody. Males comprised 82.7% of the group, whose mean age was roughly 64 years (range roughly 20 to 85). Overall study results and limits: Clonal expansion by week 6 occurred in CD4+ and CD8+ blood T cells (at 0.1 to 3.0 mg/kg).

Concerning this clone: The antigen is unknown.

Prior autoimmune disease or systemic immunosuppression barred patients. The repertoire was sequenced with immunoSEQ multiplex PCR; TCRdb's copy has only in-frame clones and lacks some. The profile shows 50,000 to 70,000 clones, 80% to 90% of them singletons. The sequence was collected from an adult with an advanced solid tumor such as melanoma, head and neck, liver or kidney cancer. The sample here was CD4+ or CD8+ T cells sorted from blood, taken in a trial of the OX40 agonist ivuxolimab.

CDR3 region: CASSPGTSEYQETQYF. The CDR3 nucleotides read TGTGCCAGCAGTCCCGGGACTAGCGAGTACCAAGAGACCCAGTACTTC. J is TRBJ2-5 and V is TRBV2; 10 bases are a match to TRBD2. CDR1 and CDR2 from the germline V gene are SNHLY and FYNNEI. The CDR3 consists of 16 residues. V trimming: 5 bases; J trimming: 0 bases; junction bases outside the gene matches: 6. Full variable domain (missing parts from reference TRBV2 and TRBJ2-5): EPEVTQTPSHQVTQMGQEVILRCVPISNHLYFYWYRQILGQKVEFLVSFYNNEISEKSEIFDDQFSVERPDGSNFTLKIRSTKLEDSAMYFCASSPGTSEYQETQYFGPGTRLLVL.